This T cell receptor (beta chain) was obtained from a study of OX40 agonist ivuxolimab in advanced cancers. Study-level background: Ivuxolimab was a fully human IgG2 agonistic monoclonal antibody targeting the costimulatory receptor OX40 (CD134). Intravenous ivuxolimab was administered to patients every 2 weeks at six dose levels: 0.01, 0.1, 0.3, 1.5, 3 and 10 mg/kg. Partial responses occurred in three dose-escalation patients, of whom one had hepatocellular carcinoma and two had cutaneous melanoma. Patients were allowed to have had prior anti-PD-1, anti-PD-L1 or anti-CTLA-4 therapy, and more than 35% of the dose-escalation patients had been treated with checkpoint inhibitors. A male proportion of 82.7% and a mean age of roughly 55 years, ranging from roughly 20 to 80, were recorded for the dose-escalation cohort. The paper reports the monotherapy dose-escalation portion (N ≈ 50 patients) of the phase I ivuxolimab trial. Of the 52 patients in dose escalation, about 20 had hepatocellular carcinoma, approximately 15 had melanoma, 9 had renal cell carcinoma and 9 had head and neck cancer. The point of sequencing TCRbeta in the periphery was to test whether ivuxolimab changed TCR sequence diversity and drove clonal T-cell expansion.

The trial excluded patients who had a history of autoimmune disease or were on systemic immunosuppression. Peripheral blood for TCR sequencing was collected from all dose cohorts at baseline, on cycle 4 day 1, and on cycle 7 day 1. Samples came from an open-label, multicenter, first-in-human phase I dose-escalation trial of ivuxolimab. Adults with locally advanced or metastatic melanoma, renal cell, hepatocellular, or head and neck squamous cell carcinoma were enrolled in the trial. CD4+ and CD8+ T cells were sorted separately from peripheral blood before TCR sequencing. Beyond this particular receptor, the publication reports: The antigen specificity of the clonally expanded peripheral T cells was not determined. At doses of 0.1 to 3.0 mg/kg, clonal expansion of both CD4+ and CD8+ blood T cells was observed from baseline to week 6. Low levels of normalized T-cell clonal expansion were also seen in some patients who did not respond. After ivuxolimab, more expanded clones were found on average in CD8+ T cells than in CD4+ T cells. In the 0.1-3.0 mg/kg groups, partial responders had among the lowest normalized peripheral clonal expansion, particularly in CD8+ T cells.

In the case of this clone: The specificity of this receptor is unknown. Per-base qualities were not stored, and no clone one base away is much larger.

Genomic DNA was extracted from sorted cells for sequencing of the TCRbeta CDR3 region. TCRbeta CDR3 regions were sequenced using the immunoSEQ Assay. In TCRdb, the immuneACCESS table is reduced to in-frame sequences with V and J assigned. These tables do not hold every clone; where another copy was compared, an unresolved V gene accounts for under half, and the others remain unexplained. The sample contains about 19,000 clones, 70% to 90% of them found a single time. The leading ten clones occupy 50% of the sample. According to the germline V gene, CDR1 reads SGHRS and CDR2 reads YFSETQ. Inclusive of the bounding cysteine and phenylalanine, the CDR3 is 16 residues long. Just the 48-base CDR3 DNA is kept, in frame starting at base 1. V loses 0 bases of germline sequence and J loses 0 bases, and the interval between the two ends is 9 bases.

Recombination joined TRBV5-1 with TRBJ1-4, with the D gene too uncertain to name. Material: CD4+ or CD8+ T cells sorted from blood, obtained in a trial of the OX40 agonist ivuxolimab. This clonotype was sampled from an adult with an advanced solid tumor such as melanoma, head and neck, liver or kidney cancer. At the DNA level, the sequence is TGCGCCAGCAGCTTGGGCACCACTGCAACTAATGAAAAACTGTTTTTT. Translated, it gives CASSLGTTATNEKLFF.